This T cell receptor beta chain was recorded in a study of identical twins. TCRdb processed the 5' RACE reads anew with MiXCR; each CDR3 protein has one entry. The table has some 600,000 distinct CDR3 sequences, roughly 6.6% seen once; the top ten hold 1.5% to 2%. This sample was also put to use in a study of yellow fever vaccine responses in identical twins.

The TCR was taken from a woman aged 18 to 35 in good health. The source material was PBMCs.

Written as DNA, the CDR3 is TGTGCCAGCAGTTTATCCCGCCCGCCAGGGAAGACCCAGTACTTC. Translated, it gives CASSLSRPPGKTQYF. The chain carries TRBV27 and TRBJ2-5; D may be TRBD1 (5 bases). Germline-derived CDR1 and CDR2 are MNHEY and SMNVEV (reference sequence). The CDR3 consists of 15 residues. Trimming took 0 bases from V and 6 from J, leaving 14 bases between them.